A few counts support the clone carrying this T cell receptor beta chain. Antigen: not known. The data were taken from a study of post-analysis software for immune sequencing data. Study-wide points: Strong co-clustering by F measure was seen for same-batch samples. A few TRBV segments were significantly more frequent in patients than in controls. TRBV5-6, TRBV5-1 and TRBV20-1 were among these segments.

The CDR3 loop spans 16 amino acids. The V gene end was trimmed by 0 bases and the J gene end by 8 bases; junction bases not matched to a gene: 11. Germline V gives CDR1 SGDLS, CDR2 YYNGEE. The authors incorporated unique molecular identifiers into the TCR beta cDNA libraries. TCRdb used MiXCR to reprocess the PCR reads, holding one entry per CDR3 protein. In the table there are roughly 650,000 distinct CDR3 sequences, 59% of which are singletons. The sample was blood. The clonotype originates from a girl aged 2-10 years with multiple sclerosis. The rearrangement uses TRBV9 and TRBJ2-1, with 7 positions matching TRBD2. The CDR3 region is CASSVAASGPAYEQFF. CDR3 DNA sequence: TGTGCCAGCAGCGTAGCGGCTAGCGGCCCCGCGTATGAGCAGTTCTTC.